This TCR beta chain was recorded in a study of shared clonotypes between healthy human individuals. V trimming: 6 bases; J trimming: 15 bases; junction bases outside the gene matches: 11. The CDR3 runs to 13 residues. Germline CDR1 reads MNHEY; CDR2 reads SVGAGI. A split of CD4+ cells into CD45RA+ naive and CD45RA-negative memory subsets was performed. Sorted-subset replicate PCR reactions were performed with approximately 180 ng DNA, corresponding to some 32,000 T cell genomes. Profiled with immunoSEQ multiplex PCR; TCRdb holds only in-frame clones, not every one. The sample includes 1 million to 1.3 million clones, approximately 80% of them seen just once.

The specimen sequenced was memory CD4+ T cells from PBMCs. Subset here: CD45RA-negative fraction. This TCR was sampled from a man between 18 and 35 years old in good health. Some clones in this sample may be carry-over from other donors' samples. This chain uses TRBV6-5 with TRBJ2-3, with 11 bases aligning to TRBD2. DNA for the CDR3: TGTGCCAGCAGGAGTAGCGGGAGGGCCTTACCCTATTTT. Encoded protein: CASRSSGRALPYF.